Below are 28 T cell receptor beta chains sequenced from a single sample in a study of identical twins. Each CDR3 protein gets one entry after TCRdb re-called the 5' RACE reads with MiXCR. Seen here are some 1,600,000 distinct CDR3 sequences, more than 30% observed once, and the top ten hold under 0.35%. Material: cord blood. All receptors derive from a newborn girl in good health.

This clonotype occurred a few times. In DNA form, the CDR3 reads TGTGCCATCAGTGAGTCTCCCCAGAGTGGCGAGCAGTACTTC. It specifies CAISESPQSGEQYF. The chain carries TRBV10-3 and TRBJ2-7; D unresolved. Germline CDR1 ENHRY, CDR2 SYGVKD. V shed 0 bases and J shed 6 bases, with 12 bases lying between them. The CDR3 sequence is 14 residues long.

J is TRBJ2-7 and V is TRBV19; D is uncertain. This CDR3 comprises 13 residues. Trimming took 2 bases from V and 0 from J, leaving 5 bases between them. Germline-derived CDR1 and CDR2 are LNHDA and SQIVND (reference sequence). The CDR3 bases are TGTGCCAGTAGTATATGGATCTCCTACGAGCAGTACTTC. Its translation: CASSIWISYEQYF.

The table lists this clonotype with a few counts. The V call is TRBV10-2, the J call TRBJ2-4; 10 nucleotides match TRBD1. The CDR3 runs to 13 residues. Germline CDR1 reads WSHSY; CDR2 reads SAAADI. With V trimmed by 9 bases and J by 6 bases, 5 bases remained unmatched. The CDR3 region has the DNA TGCGCCAGTGGGACAGGGGTAGCAAACATTCAGTACTTC. Translation gives CASGTGVANIQYF.

This chain uses TRBV27 with TRBJ2-1; TRBD2 matches 9 bases. Unmatched junction bases numbered 6, after V lost 1 base and J lost 8 bases. Germline CDR1 MNHEY, CDR2 SMNVEV (reference sequence). The CDR3 contains 15 residues. The CDR3 is CASSLLGGGGHEQFF. CDR3 nucleotide sequence: TGTGCCAGCAGTTTATTGGGCGGGGGGGGGCATGAGCAGTTCTTC.

This clonotype was detected only a few times. The chain joins TRBV29-1 to TRBJ1-1, with D maybe TRBD1 (5 bases). Germline CDR1 is SQVTM and CDR2 is ANQGSEA. Trimming removed 6 bases from V and 10 bases from J, with 18 bases in between. The CDR3 is 12 amino acids. Here the CDR3 reads CSVMEGRVGAFF. As DNA, the CDR3 is TGCAGCGTCATGGAGGGGAGGGTTGGAGCTTTCTTT. The full variable domain, with the rest looked up from reference TRBV29-1 and TRBJ1-1, is SAVISQKPSRDICQRGTSLTIQCQVDSQVTMMFWYRQQPGQSLTLIATANQGSEATYESGFVIDKFPISRPNLTFSTLTVSNMSPEDSSIYLCSVMEGRVGAFFGQGTRLTVV.

The V gene is TRBV10-3, the J gene TRBJ2-3; D is perhaps TRBD2 (5 bases). The germline V gene encodes CDR1 ENHRY and CDR2 SYGVKD. This CDR3 has 13 residues. The V end was cut by 1 base, the J end by 4 bases, with 6 bases between. In DNA, the CDR3 is TGTGCCATCAGTGAGTTTAGCGCAGATACGCAGTATTTT. This encodes CAISEFSADTQYF.

V and J are TRBV27 and TRBJ2-1; D unresolved. The DNA end lines up better with TRBJ2-7; the J call may be wrong. There are 12 residues in the CDR3. The V gene's germline CDR1 is MNHEY and CDR2 SMNVEV (reference sequence). The CDR3 coding sequence is TGTGCCAGTAGTAACTCCTACAATGAGCAGTACTTC. Translating gives CASSNSYNEQYF.

This clonotype was counted many times. This rearrangement joins TRBV3-1 to TRBJ2-1; no definite D call. The germline V and J ends were trimmed by 2 bases and 0 bases, with 5 bases remaining between them. CDR1 LGHDT and CDR2 YNNKEL come from the germline V gene (reference sequence). This CDR3 is 14 amino acids long. In DNA form, the CDR3 reads TGTGCCAGCAGCCAAAGCCGCTCCTACAATGAGCAGTTCTTC. As protein: CASSQSRSYNEQFF.

This clonotype has just a few counts. V is TRBV4-1 and J is TRBJ2-1; TRBD2 matches 8 bases. TRBJ2-7 explains the end of the DNA better; the J call may be wrong. This CDR3 comprises 15 residues. In germline, CDR1 is MGHRA, CDR2 YSYEKL. CDR3 region: CASSQSGSSYNEQYF. DNA for the CDR3: TGCGCCAGCAGCCAGAGCGGGAGCTCCTACAATGAGCAGTACTTC.

The rearrangement joins TRBV12-3 or TRBV12-4 to TRBJ2-1; TRBD2 aligns across 8 bases. There are 14 residues in the CDR3. Trimming removed 7 bases from V and 2 bases from J; junction bases left unmatched: 4. The CDR3 DNA is TGTGCCAGCACCGCGGGACTAGCCTACAATGAGCAGTTCTTC. Translating it yields CASTAGLAYNEQFF.

A note on this clonotype: A read error may produce the germline difference seen at one junction end. The chain joins TRBV20-1 to TRBJ1-2; D perhaps matches TRBD1 (6 bases). Germline CDR1 reads DFQATT; CDR2 reads SNEGSKA (reference sequence). The CDR3 is 14 amino acids. The CDR3, as DNA: TGCAGCGCTAGTTCGGCCAGGGGTAACTATGGCTACACCTTC. It specifies CSASSARGNYGYTF.

This sequence joins TRBV4-2 and TRBJ1-6; D not certain. The CDR3 loop spans 20 amino acids. Looked up from germline, CDR1 is LGHNA and CDR2 is YNFKEQ. Trimming left V 0 bases short and J 0 bases short, with 18 bases between. DNA for the CDR3: TGTGCCAGCAGCCAAGATCCGGTGATTCGGGCCAGCTCCTATAATTCACCCCTCCACTTT. Its translation: CASSQDPVIRASSYNSPLHF.

This clonotype has ten or more counts. The chain employs TRBV29-1 and TRBJ1-2, with a possible D match to TRBD1 (6 bases). With 3 bases removed from V and 2 bases from J, the gap between germline ends came to 16 bases. Germline-derived CDR1 and CDR2 are SQVTM and ANQGSEA. This CDR3 is built from 15 residues. The CDR3 loop reads CSVERGYDRNYGYTF. CDR3 nucleotide sequence: TGCAGCGTTGAGAGGGGTTACGACAGGAACTATGGCTACACCTTC.

The chain carries TRBV4-1 and TRBJ2-5; D is perhaps TRBD1 (5 bases). Trimming stripped 1 base from V and 5 bases from J, with 14 bases between. CDR1 is MGHRA, CDR2 YSYEKL, per germline. The CDR3 totals 15 residues. The CDR3 sequence is CASSQVRQIGETQYF. The CDR3 DNA is TGCGCCAGCAGCCAAGTCCGACAGATCGGGGAGACCCAGTACTTC.

The chain has TRBV4-1 and TRBJ2-1; 7 positions match TRBD2. Matching the DNA end better, TRBJ2-7 makes the J call doubtful. Germline assignment: CDR1 MGHRA and CDR2 YSYEKL. The CDR3 loop spans 16 amino acids. The CDR3 reads CASSQVISGSYNEQYF. The CDR3, as DNA: TGCGCCAGCAGCCAAGTGATTAGCGGGTCCTACAATGAGCAGTACTTC.

The chain recombines TRBV11-2 with TRBJ2-7; 14 bases match TRBD2. The germline CDR1 and CDR2 sequences are SGHAT and FQNNGV. This CDR3 spans 21 amino acids. V shed 5 bases, J shed 7 bases, and the junction held 25 bases outside the gene matches. The chain's CDR3 is CASSQQPGTSGSMKSYNEQYF. CDR3 in DNA: TGTGCCAGCAGCCAACAACCCGGGACTAGCGGGAGTATGAAGTCCTACAATGAGCAGTACTTC.

This clonotype was counted between two and nine times. The chain is built from TRBV13 and TRBJ1-5, with a weak D call TRBD1 (5 bases). The V end lost 0 bases, the J end lost 7 bases, and 16 bases lay between the germline ends. The CDR3 spans 16 residues. Germline values: CDR1 PRHDT, CDR2 FYEKMQ (reference sequence). The CDR3 here is CASSLGGDFTGQPQHF. In DNA form, the CDR3 reads TGTGCCAGCAGCTTAGGGGGGGACTTTACGGGACAGCCCCAGCATTTT.

This clonotype was seen only a few times. The chain uses TRBV27 and TRBJ2-1, with 9 bases lining up with TRBD2. With V trimmed by 2 bases and J by 2 bases, 7 bases remained unmatched. Germline V gives CDR1 MNHEY, CDR2 SMNVEV (reference sequence). The CDR3 runs to 17 residues. CDR3 nucleotides: TGTGCCAGCAGTTTACCCGGTCTAGCGGGGACCTACAATGAGCAGTTCTTC. This sequence encodes CASSLPGLAGTYNEQFF.

This clonotype was counted a few times. The V call is TRBV27, the J call TRBJ2-3; D is perhaps TRBD1 (6 bases). Trimming stripped 3 bases from V and 3 bases from J, with 19 bases between. This CDR3 is built from 17 residues. Germline V CDR1 and CDR2: MNHEY, SMNVEV (reference sequence). The chain's CDR3 is CASSFYPQGRGTDTQYF. CDR3 nucleotide sequence: TGTGCCAGCAGTTTTTACCCCCAGGGTAGGGGGACAGATACGCAGTATTTT.

This chain connects TRBV27 to TRBJ2-3, with D uncertain. Between the trimmed V and J ends, which lost 6 bases and 6 bases, there was a span of 16 bases. From germline, CDR1 is MNHEY and CDR2 SMNVEV (reference sequence). The CDR3 is made up of 14 amino acids. The CDR3 nucleotides read TGTGCCAGCAGCACCAGACGCATAATCGATACGCAGTATTTT. Translating it yields CASSTRRIIDTQYF.

This clonotype was seen more than once but under ten times. J is TRBJ2-1 and V is TRBV24-1; 9 positions match TRBD2. This CDR3 is built from 16 residues. The trim removed 1 base at V and 5 bases at J, leaving 5 bases unmatched. CDR1 KGHDR and CDR2 SFDVKD come from the germline V gene. CDR3 in amino acids: CATSDFVTSGNNEQFF. Here the CDR3 DNA reads TGTGCCACCAGTGATTTTGTGACTAGCGGTAACAATGAGCAGTTCTTC.

This clonotype was picked up a small number of times. The chain uses TRBV20-1 and TRBJ1-2; no clear D. In germline, CDR1 is DFQATT, CDR2 SNEGSKA (reference sequence). CDR3 length: 12 amino acids. V gave up 3 bases and J gave up 6 bases, with 11 bases separating them. In DNA form, the CDR3 reads TGCAGTGCTAGTGCACAGAACCATGGCTACACCTTC. It codes for CSASAQNHGYTF.

The chain combines TRBV6-5 with TRBJ2-5; 8 nucleotides match TRBD2. CDR1 is MNHEY, CDR2 SVGAGI, per germline. J was trimmed by 4 bases and V by 4 bases; bases with no gene match: 2. The CDR3 is 13 amino acids. The CDR3 DNA reads TGTGCCAGCAGTTCGACTAGCGTAGAGACCCAGTACTTC. This sequence encodes CASSSTSVETQYF.

The gene calls are TRBV20-1 and TRBJ2-1; 14 bases match TRBD2. V lost 3 bases and J lost 3; bases outside the gene matches: 10. Germline CDR1 is DFQATT and CDR2 is SNEGSKA (reference sequence). CDR3 length: 18 residues. CDR3 DNA: TGCAGTGCTAGTACCCCCTGGACTAGCGGGGGGCACTACAATGAGCAGTTCTTC. Translated: CSASTPWTSGGHYNEQFF.

This clonotype has at least ten counts. The chain uses TRBV29-1 and TRBJ2-1, with 7 bases identical to TRBD1. The CDR3 is made up of 11 amino acids. The germline gives CDR1 SQVTM, CDR2 ANQGSEA. CDR3 loop: CRVSGGNEQFF. In DNA form, the CDR3 reads TGCAGGGTATCAGGGGGCAATGAGCAGTTCTTC.

This clonotype was counted between two and nine times. V and J are TRBV7-6 and TRBJ2-1; D is perhaps TRBD1 (5 bases). CDR1 and CDR2 from the germline V gene are SGHVS and FNYEAQ. This CDR3 spans 13 amino acids. V lost 1 base, J lost 13 bases, and 14 bases lay in between. CDR3 in amino acids: CASSLVQGTIQFF. CDR3 coding DNA: TGTGCCAGCAGCTTAGTTCAGGGAACCATTCAGTTCTTC.

V is TRBV4-1 and J is TRBJ2-2; 9 nucleotides line up with TRBD1. Per the germline V gene, CDR1 is MGHRA and CDR2 is YSYEKL. There are 16 residues in the CDR3. V gave up 4 bases and J gave up 8 bases; unmatched junction bases: 11. The CDR3: CASSPRTGAWGGELFF. CDR3 nucleotide sequence: TGCGCCAGCAGCCCTCGGACAGGGGCCTGGGGTGGGGAGCTGTTTTTT.

Remarks on this clonotype: This clone may be a read error of a much larger clone one base away. CDR3 protein: CSVSGTSVDNEQYF. CDR3 DNA: TGCAGCGTTAGCGGGACTAGCGTCGACAATGAGCAGTACTTC. This rearrangement joins TRBV29-1 to TRBJ2-5, with 10 bases lining up with TRBD2. Losses at the gene ends were 5 bases for V and 11 bases for J; bases not matched to a gene: 14. In germline, CDR1 is SQVTM, CDR2 ANQGSEA. There are 14 residues in the CDR3. The variable domain in full, completed from reference TRBV29-1 and TRBJ2-5, reads SAVISQKPSRDICQRGTSLTIQCQVDSQVTMMFWYRQQPGQSLTLIATANQGSEATYESGFVIDKFPISRPNLTFSTLTVSNMSPEDSSIYLCSVSGTSVDNEQYFGPGTRLLVL.